This TCR beta chain appears in the sequencing data of a study of CD8 T cells in ankylosing spondylitis. The length of the CDR3 is 14 residues. Trimming took 7 bases from V and 1 from J, leaving 16 bases between them. CDR1 is DFQATT and CDR2 is SNEGSKA in the germline V gene (reference sequence). Many counts were recorded for this clonotype. Its antigen is undetermined. Generation of TCR beta libraries employed quantitative 5'-RACE incorporating molecular barcodes. TCRdb re-called the 5' RACE reads through MiXCR, storing one row per CDR3 protein. The sample has fewer than 200,000 distinct CDR3 sequences, approximately 18% seen once. Study observations and caveats: Certain motif variants had earlier appeared in reactive arthritis synovial fluid and blood. A TCR beta motif of seven or eight highly homologous variants appeared characteristic of ankylosing spondylitis blood. Matched ankylosing spondylitis synovial fluid reportedly showed significant enrichment of disease-linked clones.

The genes are TRBV20-1 and TRBJ2-5; D uncertain. The sequence derives from a male donor under 35 with ankylosing spondylitis or in good health (not recorded which). Input material: blood, either unsorted or a sorted T cell fraction (not recorded which). The CDR3 reads CSGTSPVIQETQYF. The CDR3 DNA reads as TGCAGTGGAACGTCCCCGGTCATCCAAGAGACCCAGTACTTC.